Each of the 11 T cell receptor beta chains below was sequenced from the same sample in a study of long-term antiretroviral therapy in people with HIV. They ran version v3.0 of the immunoSEQ assay at survey level. Generated by immunoSEQ multiplex PCR, the TCRdb table keeps only in-frame clones and is missing some. In the table there are about 20,000 clones, 78% of which are singletons. The sample in question was unsorted PBMCs, obtained 0.3 years after starting antiretroviral therapy. The receptors come from a woman in her forties or fifties with HIV.

The V and J genes are TRBV30 and TRBJ2-5; D unclear. The CDR3 is made up of 11 amino acids. Trimming took 5 bases from V and 7 from J, leaving 11 bases between them. CDR1 and CDR2 from the germline V gene are GTSNPN and SVGIG (reference sequence). CDR3 in amino acids: CAWGPKGTQYF. The CDR3 nucleotides are TGTGCCTGGGGCCCGAAGGGGACCCAGTACTTC.

This clone has a single count. V usage is TRBV28 and J usage is TRBJ2-1; 12 positions agree with TRBD2. The length of the CDR3 is 15 residues. After removal of 6 bases from V and 5 bases from J, the junction contained 5 bases not matched to a gene. CDR1 and CDR2 (germline): MDHEN, SYDVKM. The CDR3 DNA sequence: TGTGCCAGCAGCTCTAGCGGGGGGGGCAACAATGAGCAGTTCTTC. Translated, it gives CASSSSGGGNNEQFF.

The chain recombines TRBV27 with TRBJ2-6; weak D call: TRBD1 (6 bases). The CDR3 sequence is 18 residues long. Trimming shortened V by 1 base and J by 0 bases, and 13 bases separated the two germline ends. The germline CDR1 and CDR2 sequences are MNHEY and SMNVEV (reference sequence). CDR3 region: CASSLYPPDSSGANVLTF. The DNA of the CDR3 is TGTGCCAGCAGTTTATATCCCCCGGACAGCTCTGGGGCCAACGTCCTGACTTTC.

V usage is TRBV10-3 and J usage is TRBJ2-5, with TRBD1 identical over 7 bases. This CDR3 contains 13 residues. V was clipped by 11 bases and J by 5 bases; unmatched bases: 11. The germline V gene encodes CDR1 ENHRY and CDR2 SYGVKD. The CDR3 loop is CAHSRGFGETQYF. DNA of the CDR3: TGTGCCCATTCCAGGGGGTTCGGGGAGACCCAGTACTTC.

V gene TRBV7-9 combines with J gene TRBJ2-3; D remains unclear. V was shortened by 2 bases and J by 5 bases, with 8 bases between the two germline ends. The CDR3 is 13 amino acids. CDR1 SEHNR and CDR2 FQNEAQ come from the germline V gene (reference sequence). For the CDR3, the DNA is TGTGCCAGCAGCTTATTCCCTAAAGATACGCAGTATTTT. It is translated as CASSLFPKDTQYF.

The gene calls are TRBV2 and TRBJ1-4; 11 bases are a match to TRBD1. Trimming at V came to 7 bases and at J to 10 bases, leaving 8 bases not matched to a gene. Looked up from germline, CDR1 is SNHLY and CDR2 is FYNNEI. The length of the CDR3 is 14 residues. The DNA of the CDR3 is TGTGCCAGCACGTTCCGGGACAGGGGGGGAAAACTGTTTTTT. Amino acid sequence: CASTFRDRGGKLFF.

There are a few counts of this clone. The chain is built from TRBV11-3 and TRBJ2-2, with TRBD2 matching 7 bases. This CDR3 has 13 amino acids. The J segment lost 8 bases and the V segment lost 3 bases, leaving 3 bases of the junction unmatched. CDR1 is SGHNT and CDR2 is YENEEA in the germline V gene. CDR3 DNA sequence: TGTGCCAGCAGCTTGACTAGCTCGGGGGAGCTGTTTTTT. Translation gives CASSLTSSGELFF.

In regard to this clone: One end of the junction does not line up with germline, which may come from a read error. V usage is TRBV11-2 and J usage is TRBJ2-5, with 8 bases lining up with TRBD1. The CDR3 sequence is 16 residues long. Per germline, CDR1 SGHAT and CDR2 FQNNGV. The chain's CDR3 is CASGLMAGGLGETQYF. DNA for the CDR3: TGTGCCAGCGGCTTAATGGCAGGGGGCCTCGGGGAGACCCAGTACTTC.

This chain connects TRBV11-2 to TRBJ2-7, with TRBD1 matching 8 bases. The CDR3 spans 13 residues. Trimming at V came to 4 bases and at J to 6 bases, leaving 5 bases not matched to a gene. Germline V lookup: CDR1 SGHAT, CDR2 FQNNGV. CDR3 nucleotide sequence: TGTGCCAGCAGCTGGGGACAGGCGGCCGAGCAGTACGTC. This codes for CASSWGQAAEQYV.

J is TRBJ2-1 and V is TRBV9; D possibly corresponds to TRBD2 (6 bases). CDR3 size: 16 residues. V was cut by 0 bases and J by 2 bases, with 12 bases left in between. Per germline, CDR1 SGDLS and CDR2 YYNGEE. CDR3 bases: TGTGCCAGCAGCGTAGTTGGGCGGGGAACCTACAATGAGCAGTTCTTC. As protein: CASSVVGRGTYNEQFF.

This rearrangement joins TRBV25-1 to TRBJ1-4, with 7 bases fitting TRBD1. Germline V gene data show CDR1 as MGHDK and CDR2 as SYGVNS. The CDR3 is 17 residues long. J was trimmed by 7 bases and V by 4 bases; bases with no gene match: 15. DNA for the CDR3: TGTGCCAGCAGTGCCACCCCCTACAGGGGAGTAAGTGAAAAACTGTTTTTT. This encodes CASSATPYRGVSEKLFF.